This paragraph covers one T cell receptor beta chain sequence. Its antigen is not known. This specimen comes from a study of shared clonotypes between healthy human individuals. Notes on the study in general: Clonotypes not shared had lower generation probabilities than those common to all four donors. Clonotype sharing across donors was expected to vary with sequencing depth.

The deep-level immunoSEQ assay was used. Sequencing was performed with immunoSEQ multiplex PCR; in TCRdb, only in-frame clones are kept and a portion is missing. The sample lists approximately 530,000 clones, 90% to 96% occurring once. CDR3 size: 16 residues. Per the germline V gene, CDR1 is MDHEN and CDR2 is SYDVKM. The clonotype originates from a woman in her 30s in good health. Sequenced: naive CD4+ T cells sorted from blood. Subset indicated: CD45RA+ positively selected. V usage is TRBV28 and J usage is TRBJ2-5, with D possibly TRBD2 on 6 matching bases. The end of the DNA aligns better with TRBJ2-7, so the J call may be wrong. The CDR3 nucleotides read TGTGCCAGCAGATCCGCAGCTATAGCGGACTCCTACGAGCAGTACTTC. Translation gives CASRSAAIADSYEQYF.